These 11 T cell receptor beta chains were sequenced from one sample in a study of Ad26.COV2.S vaccination and SARS-CoV-2 variants. Assay: immunoSEQ multiplex PCR; the TCRdb copy retains only in-frame clones and omits some. The sample has fewer than 800,000 clones; about 89% are singletons. Specified treatment: roughly 19 received Ad26.COV2.S at low or high dose, single or two shots; five or six received placebo; per-sample allocation not given. Sampling happened 63 days after the first vaccine or placebo injection. Material: peripheral blood, obtained in a trial of Ad26.COV2.S vaccine versus placebo. The receptors stem from a person between 18 and 60 years old who received the Ad26.COV2.S COVID-19 vaccine or a placebo.

The V gene is TRBV11-2, the J gene TRBJ2-4, with 7 positions matching TRBD2. The junction had 12 bases not matched to a gene; V was cut back by 4 bases and J by 9 bases. The length of the CDR3 is 15 residues. CDR1 is SGHAT, CDR2 FQNNGV, per germline. The DNA of the CDR3 is TGTGCCAGCAGCTCCACCGGGACTATCTGGGGCATTCAGTACTTC. It yields the protein CASSSTGTIWGIQYF.

The V gene is TRBV30, the J gene TRBJ1-2; the match to TRBD1 covers 7 bases. The CDR3 extends over 14 amino acids. V shed 3 bases, J shed 0 bases, and the junction held 4 bases outside the gene matches. Germline V gene data show CDR1 as GTSNPN and CDR2 as SVGIG (reference sequence). The CDR3 sequence: CAWRTGSANYGYTF. CDR3 sequence (DNA): TGTGCCTGGAGGACAGGGTCGGCTAACTATGGCTACACCTTC.

V usage is TRBV7-2 and J usage is TRBJ1-5, with 9 bases aligning to TRBD1. Germline loops: CDR1 SGHTA, CDR2 FQGNSA. CDR3 length: 16 residues. V dropped 5 bases and J dropped 6; count of bases not matched to a gene: 11. CDR3 bases: TGTGCCAGCAGCACCGGACAGGGGTCTTTGGGTCAGCCCCAGCATTTT. This sequence encodes CASSTGQGSLGQPQHF.

This sequence joins TRBV5-4 and TRBJ1-3, with 9 bases matching TRBD1. Germline trimming cut 4 bases from V and 1 base from J; bases unmatched to any gene: 6. This CDR3 spans 16 amino acids. The germline V gene has CDR1 SGHNT and CDR2 YYREEE (reference sequence). The CDR3 region is CASSPAGTGSGNTIYF. For the CDR3, the DNA is TGTGCCAGCAGCCCAGCCGGGACAGGGTCTGGAAACACCATATATTTT.

V is TRBV7-8 and J is TRBJ2-3; perhaps TRBD2 as D (7 bases). Trimming took off 5 bases at V and 6 bases at J, with 15 bases between the two ends. Per germline, CDR1 SGHVS and CDR2 FQNEAQ. This CDR3 has 14 residues. This CDR3 is CASSARGGADTQYF. CDR3 coding DNA: TGTGCCAGCAGCGCGAGGGGGGGGGCCGATACGCAGTATTTT.

The chain is built from TRBV11-2 and TRBJ1-5, with a tentative D call TRBD1 (5 bases). Germline V gene lookup returns CDR1 SGHAT and CDR2 FQNNGV. This CDR3 comprises 11 residues. The V gene lost 4 bases and the J gene lost 9 bases, with 7 bases spanning the gap. The CDR3 is CASSSDRPQHF. The DNA for the CDR3 is TGTGCCAGCAGCTCAGACAGGCCCCAGCATTTT.

The chain combines TRBV19 with TRBJ1-1; D is ambiguous. CDR1 is LNHDA, CDR2 SQIVND, per germline (reference sequence). Trimming stripped 10 bases from V and 4 bases from J, with 16 bases between. The CDR3 consists of 13 residues. Written as DNA, the CDR3 is TGTGCCACTAGACACACCGAGGGCACTGAAGCTTTCTTT. Amino acid sequence: CATRHTEGTEAFF.

The chain combines TRBV6-6 with TRBJ1-1, with D maybe TRBD1 (5 bases). The V gene lost 2 bases and the J gene lost 4 bases, with 14 bases spanning the gap. This CDR3 spans 15 amino acids. Germline CDR1 reads MNHNY; CDR2 reads SVGAGI (reference sequence). The CDR3 protein is CASSYNVPRGTEAFF. CDR3 in DNA: TGTGCCAGCAGTTACAATGTGCCGAGGGGCACTGAAGCTTTCTTT.

This chain connects TRBV2 to TRBJ2-3, with TRBD1 matching over 9 bases. This CDR3 comprises 15 residues. V shed 6 bases, J shed 6 bases, and the junction held 10 bases outside the gene matches. Germline V gene sequence: CDR1 SNHLY, CDR2 FYNNEI. In DNA form, the CDR3 reads TGTGCCAGCAGACGGGCCGGGACAGGGCCTGATACGCAGTATTTT. Its translation is CASRRAGTGPDTQYF.

V and J are TRBV11-2 and TRBJ1-3; D remains ambiguous. The CDR3 has 14 amino acids. Germline CDR1 and CDR2: SGHAT and FQNNGV. V lost 3 bases to trimming and J lost 0 bases, with 6 bases between them. CDR3 amino acids: CASSFDHSGNTIYF. CDR3 sequence (DNA): TGTGCCAGCAGCTTCGACCACTCTGGAAACACCATATATTTT.

The chain links TRBV2 to TRBJ1-1; possible D gene TRBD1, 5 bases. CDR1 is SNHLY, CDR2 FYNNEI, per germline. This CDR3 is built from 15 residues. Trimming left V 1 base short and J 4 bases short, with 13 bases between. The CDR3, as DNA: TGTGCCAGCAGTGAAGAACAGGACTCGATCACTGAAGCTTTCTTT. Amino acid sequence: CASSEEQDSITEAFF. Looking up the rest from reference TRBV2 and TRBJ1-1 gives the full variable domain: EPEVTQTPSHQVTQMGQEVILRCVPISNHLYFYWYRQILGQKVEFLVSFYNNEISEKSEIFDDQFSVERPDGSNFTLKIRSTKLEDSAMYFCASSEEQDSITEAFFGQGTRLTVV.